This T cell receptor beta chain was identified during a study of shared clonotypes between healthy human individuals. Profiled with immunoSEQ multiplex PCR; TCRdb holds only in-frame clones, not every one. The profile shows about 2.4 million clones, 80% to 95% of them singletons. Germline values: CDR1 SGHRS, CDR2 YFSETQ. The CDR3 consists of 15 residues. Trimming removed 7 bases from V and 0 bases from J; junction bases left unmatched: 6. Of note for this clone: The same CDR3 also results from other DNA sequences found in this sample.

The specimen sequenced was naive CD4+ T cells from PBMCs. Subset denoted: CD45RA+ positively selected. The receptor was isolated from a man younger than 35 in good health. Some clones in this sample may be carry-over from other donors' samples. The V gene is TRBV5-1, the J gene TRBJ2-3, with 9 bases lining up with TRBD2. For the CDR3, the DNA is TGCGCCAGCTCCATCCTAGCGGGGAGCACAGATACGCAGTATTTT. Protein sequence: CASSILAGSTDTQYF.